This T cell receptor (beta chain) was identified in a study of T cells in localized non-small cell lung cancer. This clone was found a few times. The antigen is not known. Profiled with immunoSEQ multiplex PCR; TCRdb holds only in-frame clones, not every one. The sample lists roughly 48,000 clones; around three quarters were seen once. This CDR3 has 13 residues. Germline CDR1 and CDR2: SQVTM and ANQGSEA. V dropped 7 bases and J dropped 8 bases, with 20 bases sitting between them. General study results and limits: Turning up in adjacent lung were a median around 58 of the top 100 tumor clones. Uninvolved adjacent lung showed peak T cell clonality, exceeding tumor.

The rearrangement uses TRBV29-1 and TRBJ1-1; maybe TRBD1 (5 bases). This receptor was identified in a woman aged 35 to 75 with stage II lung adenocarcinoma. This specimen was PBMCs, taken before any cancer treatment. The DNA of the CDR3 is TGCAGCGCTTTAAGCCTAGGACAAGGCGAAGCTTTCTTT. It translates to CSALSLGQGEAFF. The whole variable domain, filled in from reference TRBV29-1 and TRBJ1-1, reads SAVISQKPSRDICQRGTSLTIQCQVDSQVTMMFWYRQQPGQSLTLIATANQGSEATYESGFVIDKFPISRPNLTFSTLTVSNMSPEDSSIYLCSALSLGQGEAFFGQGTRLTVV.